This T cell receptor (beta chain) was captured in a study of T cell repertoires in cytomegalovirus infection. The germline V and J ends were trimmed by 9 bases and 4 bases, with 16 bases remaining between them. Germline CDR1 reads MDHEN; CDR2 reads SYDVKM. The CDR3 runs to 14 residues. Via MiXCR, TCRdb re-called the reads, giving one row per CDR3 protein. The top ten hold roughly 8% of the sample, which has hundreds of thousands of distinct CDR3 sequences, approximately 24% seen once. The source of this sequence is a human donor in good health (CMV status not recorded). Some clones in this sample may be carry-over from other donors' samples. Sequenced sample: CD8+ T cells from PBMCs. The rearrangement links TRBV28 to TRBJ2-1, with a weak D call TRBD1 (5 bases). As DNA, the CDR3 is TGTGCCAGTAGGTGGTGGGGCACATACAATGAGCAGTTCTTC. Amino acids: CASRWWGTYNEQFF.